This T cell receptor beta chain was profiled in a study of cytomegalovirus exposure and HLA in healthy donors. 60 Vbeta and 13 Jbeta primers were used in PCR. Measured with immunoSEQ multiplex PCR; TCRdb has only the in-frame clones, and not every one. The repertoire holds more than 150,000 clones, 75% to 90% seen once, with 2.6% in the top ten. Trimming cost V 3 bases and J 0 bases; bases outside gene matches: 5. The CDR3 length is 17 residues. Looked up from germline, CDR1 is LNHDA and CDR2 is SQIVND (reference sequence). What was sequenced was PBMCs. The chain is built from TRBV19 and TRBJ2-6; the match to TRBD1 covers 7 bases. The sequence was collected from a woman aged 45 to 65 in good health and CMV-seropositive. CDR3 in DNA: TGTGCCAGTAGTATTGACAGGGCAAGCTCTGGGGCCAACGTCCTGACTTTC. As protein: CASSIDRASSGANVLTF.